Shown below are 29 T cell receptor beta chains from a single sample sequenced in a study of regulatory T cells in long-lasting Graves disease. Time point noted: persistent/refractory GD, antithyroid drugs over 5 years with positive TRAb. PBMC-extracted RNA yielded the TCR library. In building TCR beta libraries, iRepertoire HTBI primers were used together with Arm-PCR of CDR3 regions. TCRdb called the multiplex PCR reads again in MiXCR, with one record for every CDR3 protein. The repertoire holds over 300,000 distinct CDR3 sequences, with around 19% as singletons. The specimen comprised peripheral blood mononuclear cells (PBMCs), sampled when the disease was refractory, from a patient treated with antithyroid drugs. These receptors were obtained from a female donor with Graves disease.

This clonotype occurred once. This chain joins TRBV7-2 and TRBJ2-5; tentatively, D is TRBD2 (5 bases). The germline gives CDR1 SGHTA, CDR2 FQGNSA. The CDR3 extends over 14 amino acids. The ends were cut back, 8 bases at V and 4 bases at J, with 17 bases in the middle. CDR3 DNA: TGTGCCAGCCTTACCGCCGGGATGGGAGAGACCCAGTACTTC. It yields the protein CASLTAGMGETQYF.

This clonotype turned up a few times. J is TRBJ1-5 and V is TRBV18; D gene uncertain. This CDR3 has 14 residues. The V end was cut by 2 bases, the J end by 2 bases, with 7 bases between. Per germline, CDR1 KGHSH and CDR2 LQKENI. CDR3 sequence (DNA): TGTGCCAGCTCACCAACAAGGGGCAATCAGCCCCAGCATTTT. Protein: CASSPTRGNQPQHF.

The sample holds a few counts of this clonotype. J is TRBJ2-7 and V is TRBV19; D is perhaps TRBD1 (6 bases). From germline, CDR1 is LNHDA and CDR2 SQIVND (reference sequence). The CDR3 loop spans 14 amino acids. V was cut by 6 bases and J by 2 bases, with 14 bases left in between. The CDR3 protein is CASRDTGFAYEQYF. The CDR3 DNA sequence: TGTGCCAGTAGAGACACAGGGTTCGCCTACGAGCAGTACTTC. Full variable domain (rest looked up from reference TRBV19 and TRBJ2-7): DGGITQSPKYLFRKEGQNVTLSCEQNLNHDAMYWYRQDPGQGLRLIYYSQIVNDFQKGDIAEGYSVSREKKESFPLTVTSAQKNPTAFYLCASRDTGFAYEQYFGPGTRLTVT.

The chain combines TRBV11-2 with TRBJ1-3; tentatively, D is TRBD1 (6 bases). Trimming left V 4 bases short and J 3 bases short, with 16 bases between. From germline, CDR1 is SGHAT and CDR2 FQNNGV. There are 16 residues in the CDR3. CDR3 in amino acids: CASSSAGGAGGNTIYF. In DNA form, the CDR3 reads TGTGCCAGCAGCTCCGCCGGGGGGGCTGGTGGAAACACCATATATTTT.

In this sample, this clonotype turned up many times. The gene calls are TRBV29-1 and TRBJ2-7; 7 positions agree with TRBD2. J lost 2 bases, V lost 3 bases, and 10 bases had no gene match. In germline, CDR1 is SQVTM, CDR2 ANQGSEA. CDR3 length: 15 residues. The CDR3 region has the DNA TGCAGCGTTGAGGGCCTTATGAGCGGGACCTACGAGCAGTACTTC. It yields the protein CSVEGLMSGTYEQYF.

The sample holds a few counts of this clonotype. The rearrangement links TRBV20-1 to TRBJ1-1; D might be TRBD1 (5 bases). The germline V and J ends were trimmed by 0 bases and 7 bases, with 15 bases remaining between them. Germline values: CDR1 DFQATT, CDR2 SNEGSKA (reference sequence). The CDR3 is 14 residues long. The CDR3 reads CSARDRSGPFEAFF. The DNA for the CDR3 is TGCAGTGCTAGAGACCGGTCGGGACCCTTTGAAGCTTTCTTT.

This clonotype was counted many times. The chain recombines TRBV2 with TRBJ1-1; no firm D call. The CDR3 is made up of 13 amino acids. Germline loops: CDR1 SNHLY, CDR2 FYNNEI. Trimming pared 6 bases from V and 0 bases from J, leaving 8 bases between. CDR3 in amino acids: CASRDDMNTEAFF. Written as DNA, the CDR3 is TGTGCCAGCAGGGACGACATGAACACTGAAGCTTTCTTT.

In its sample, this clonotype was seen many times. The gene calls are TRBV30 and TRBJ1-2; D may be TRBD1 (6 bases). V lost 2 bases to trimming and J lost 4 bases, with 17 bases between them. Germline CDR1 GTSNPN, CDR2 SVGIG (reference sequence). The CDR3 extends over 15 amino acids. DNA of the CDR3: TGTGCCTGGAGTAGGATGACAGGATTAGCCTATGGCTACACCTTC. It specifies CAWSRMTGLAYGYTF.

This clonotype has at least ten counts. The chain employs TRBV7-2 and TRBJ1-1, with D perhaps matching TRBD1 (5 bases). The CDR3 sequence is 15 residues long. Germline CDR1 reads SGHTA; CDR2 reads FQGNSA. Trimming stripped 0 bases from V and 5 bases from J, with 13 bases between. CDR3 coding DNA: TGTGCCAGCAGCTTAGCGCGAAGGGGTTGGACTGAAGCTTTCTTT. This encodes CASSLARRGWTEAFF.

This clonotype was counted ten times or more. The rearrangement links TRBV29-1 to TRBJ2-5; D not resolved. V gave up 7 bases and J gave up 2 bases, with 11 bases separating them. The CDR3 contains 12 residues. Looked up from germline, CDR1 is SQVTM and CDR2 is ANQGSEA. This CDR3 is CSATETQETQYF. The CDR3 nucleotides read TGCAGCGCCACAGAGACTCAAGAGACCCAGTACTTC.

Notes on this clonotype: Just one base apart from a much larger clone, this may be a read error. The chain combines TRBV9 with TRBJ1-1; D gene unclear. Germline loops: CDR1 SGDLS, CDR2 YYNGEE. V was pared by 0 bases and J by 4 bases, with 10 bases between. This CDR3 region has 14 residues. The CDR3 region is CASSVDLGSTEAFF. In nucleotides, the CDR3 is TGTGCCAGCAGCGTAGATCTGGGGAGCACTGAAGCTTTCTTT.

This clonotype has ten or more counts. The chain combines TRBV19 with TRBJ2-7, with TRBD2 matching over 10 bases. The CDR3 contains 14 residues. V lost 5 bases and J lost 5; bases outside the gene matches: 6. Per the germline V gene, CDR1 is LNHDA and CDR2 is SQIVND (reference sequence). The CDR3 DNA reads TGTGCCAGTAGTCATGGACTAGCGGACCACGAGCAGTACTTC. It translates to CASSHGLADHEQYF.

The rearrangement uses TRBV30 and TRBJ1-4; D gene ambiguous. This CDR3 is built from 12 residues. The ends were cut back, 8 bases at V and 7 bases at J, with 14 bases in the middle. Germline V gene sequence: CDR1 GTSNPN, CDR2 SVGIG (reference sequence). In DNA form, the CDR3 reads TGTGCCGCCCTAAGGAGGAGTGAAAAACTGTTTTTT. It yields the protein CAALRRSEKLFF.

The CDR3: CASIPSLGTRNTEAFF. DNA of the CDR3: TGTGCCAGCATCCCCTCTCTGGGGACACGGAACACTGAAGCTTTCTTT. The J gene is TRBJ1-1, the V gene TRBV5-5; D perhaps matches TRBD1 (6 bases). V lost 6 bases and J lost 1, with 19 bases in between. This CDR3 spans 16 amino acids. Germline V gene sequence: CDR1 SGHKS, CDR2 YYEKEE (reference sequence).

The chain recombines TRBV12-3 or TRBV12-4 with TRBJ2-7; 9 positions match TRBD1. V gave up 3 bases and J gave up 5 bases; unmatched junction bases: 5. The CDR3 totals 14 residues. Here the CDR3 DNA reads TGTGCCAGCAGTTTCGGGGACAGGGTCAACGAGCAGTACTTC. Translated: CASSFGDRVNEQYF.

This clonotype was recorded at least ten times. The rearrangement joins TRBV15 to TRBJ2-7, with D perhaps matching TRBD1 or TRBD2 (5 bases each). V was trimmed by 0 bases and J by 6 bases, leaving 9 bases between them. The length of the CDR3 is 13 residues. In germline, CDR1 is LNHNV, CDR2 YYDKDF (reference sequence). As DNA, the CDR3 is TGTGCCACCAGCAGAGATCGGGGCATCGAGCAGTACTTC. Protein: CATSRDRGIEQYF.

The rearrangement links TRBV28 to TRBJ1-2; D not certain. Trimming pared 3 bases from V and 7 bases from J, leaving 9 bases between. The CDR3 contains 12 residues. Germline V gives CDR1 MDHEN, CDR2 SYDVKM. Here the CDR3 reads CASSFLRSGYTF. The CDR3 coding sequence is TGTGCCAGCAGTTTCTTACGGTCTGGCTACACCTTC.

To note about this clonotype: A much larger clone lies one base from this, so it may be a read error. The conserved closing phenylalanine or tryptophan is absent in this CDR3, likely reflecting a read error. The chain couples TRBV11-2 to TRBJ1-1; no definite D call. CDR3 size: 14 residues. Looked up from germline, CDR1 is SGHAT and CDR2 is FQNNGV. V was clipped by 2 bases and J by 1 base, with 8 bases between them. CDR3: CASSLLAPNTEAFL. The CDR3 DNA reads TGTGCCAGCAGCTTATTGGCTCCGAACACTGAAGCTTTCCTT.

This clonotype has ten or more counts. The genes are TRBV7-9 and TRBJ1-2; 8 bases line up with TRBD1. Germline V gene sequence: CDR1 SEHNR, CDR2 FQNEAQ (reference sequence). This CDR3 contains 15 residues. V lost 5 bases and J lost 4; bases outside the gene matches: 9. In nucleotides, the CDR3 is TGTGCCAGCAGCAGCCGGGACAGGTCGATCTATGGCTACACCTTC. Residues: CASSSRDRSIYGYTF.

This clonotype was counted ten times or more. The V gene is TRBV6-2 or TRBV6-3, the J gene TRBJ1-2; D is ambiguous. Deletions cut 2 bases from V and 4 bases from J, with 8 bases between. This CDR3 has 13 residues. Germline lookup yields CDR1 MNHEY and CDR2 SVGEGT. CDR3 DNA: TGTGCCAGCAGTTACGACATTGGCTATGGCTACACCTTC. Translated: CASSYDIGYGYTF.

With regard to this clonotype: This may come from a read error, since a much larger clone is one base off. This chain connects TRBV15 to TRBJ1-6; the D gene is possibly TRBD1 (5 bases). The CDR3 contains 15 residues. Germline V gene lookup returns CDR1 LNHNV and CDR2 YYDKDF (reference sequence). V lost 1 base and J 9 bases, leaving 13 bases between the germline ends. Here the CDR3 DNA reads TGTGCCACCAGCAGAGCTCGGGGGGTCAGTTCACCCCTCCACTTT. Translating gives CATSRARGVSSPLHF.

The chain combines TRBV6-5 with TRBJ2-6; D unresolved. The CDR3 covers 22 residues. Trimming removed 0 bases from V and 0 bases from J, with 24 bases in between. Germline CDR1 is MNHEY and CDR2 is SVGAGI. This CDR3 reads CASSYSLLPTKDLYSGANVLTF. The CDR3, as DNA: TGTGCCAGCAGTTACTCCCTCTTGCCTACGAAAGACCTCTACTCTGGGGCCAACGTCCTGACTTTC.

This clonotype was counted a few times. The CDR3 loop reads CASSSLSGRETPGELFF. Written as DNA, the CDR3 is TGTGCCAGCAGCTCCCTGAGTGGGCGGGAGACCCCCGGGGAGCTGTTTTTT. J is TRBJ2-2 and V is TRBV12-3 or TRBV12-4, with 7 bases matching TRBD2. This CDR3 is built from 17 residues. J lost 6 bases, V lost 6 bases, and 16 bases had no gene match.

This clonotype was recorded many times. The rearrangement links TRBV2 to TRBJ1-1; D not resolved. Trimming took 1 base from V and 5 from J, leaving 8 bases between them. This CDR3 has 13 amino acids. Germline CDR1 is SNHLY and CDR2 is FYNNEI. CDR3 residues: CASSEEGFTEAFF. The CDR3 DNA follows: TGTGCCAGCAGTGAAGAAGGCTTTACTGAAGCTTTCTTT.

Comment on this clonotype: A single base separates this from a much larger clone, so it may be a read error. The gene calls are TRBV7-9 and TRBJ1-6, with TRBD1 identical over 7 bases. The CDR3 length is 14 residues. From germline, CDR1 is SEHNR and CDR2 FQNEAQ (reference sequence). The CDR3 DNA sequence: TGTGCCAGCAGCGCGACAGGGAGTAATTCACCCCCCCACTTT. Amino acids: CASSATGSNSPPHF.

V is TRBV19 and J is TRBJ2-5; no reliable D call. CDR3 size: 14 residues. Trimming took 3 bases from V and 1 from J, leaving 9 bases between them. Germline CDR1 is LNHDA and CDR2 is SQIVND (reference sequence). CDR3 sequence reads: CASSISTVQETQYF. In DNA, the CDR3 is TGTGCCAGTAGTATTAGTACAGTCCAAGAGACCCAGTACTTC.

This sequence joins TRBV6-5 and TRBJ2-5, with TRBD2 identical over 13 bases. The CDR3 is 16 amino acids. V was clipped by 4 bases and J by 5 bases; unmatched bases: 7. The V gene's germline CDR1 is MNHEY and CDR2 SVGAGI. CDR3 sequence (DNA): TGTGCCAGCAGTTCAACTAGCGGGAGGGCCCGGGAGACCCAGTACTTC. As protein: CASSSTSGRARETQYF.

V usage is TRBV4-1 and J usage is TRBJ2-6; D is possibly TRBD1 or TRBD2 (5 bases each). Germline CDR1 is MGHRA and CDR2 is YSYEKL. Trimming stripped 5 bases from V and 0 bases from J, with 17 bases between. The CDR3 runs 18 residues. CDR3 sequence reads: CASSFGQGPISGANVLTF. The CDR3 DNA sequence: TGCGCCAGCAGCTTCGGCCAGGGACCCATCTCTGGGGCCAACGTCCTGACTTTC.

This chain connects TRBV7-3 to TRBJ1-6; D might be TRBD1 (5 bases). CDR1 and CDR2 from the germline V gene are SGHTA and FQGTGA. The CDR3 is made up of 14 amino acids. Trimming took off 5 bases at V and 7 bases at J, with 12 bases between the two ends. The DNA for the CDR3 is TGTGCCAGCAGCATGGGCGGGGGGAATTCACCCCTCCACTTT. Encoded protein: CASSMGGGNSPLHF.